These 17 T cell receptor beta chains were all obtained from the same sample, sequenced in a study of molecular identifiers for immune sequencing clone quantification. Each CDR3 protein gets one entry after TCRdb re-called the PCR reads with MiXCR. The data contain about 86,000 distinct CDR3 sequences, nearly 25% of them singletons. Sequenced: naive CD8+ T cells from blood, with Jurkat cell RNA spiked in. Documented subset: FACS-sorted CD8+CD4-CCR7+CD45RA+ naive T cells. Source of these receptors: a human donor in good health. Some libraries in this study had Jurkat cell RNA spiked in.

This clonotype was found many times. The chain uses TRBV5-5 and TRBJ2-3; the match to TRBD2 covers 8 bases. Germline values: CDR1 SGHKS, CDR2 YYEKEE (reference sequence). J was trimmed by 2 bases and V by 1 base; bases with no gene match: 12. The CDR3 loop spans 18 amino acids. CDR3 sequence reads: CASSLNSGDYLITDTQYF. The CDR3 DNA sequence: TGTGCCAGCAGCTTGAATAGCGGGGACTACCTTATCACAGATACGCAGTATTTT.

The chain employs TRBV27 and TRBJ2-7; a weak D match, TRBD1 (5 bases). V shed 2 bases and J shed 2 bases, with 13 bases lying between them. The CDR3 consists of 15 residues. Germline CDR1 reads MNHEY; CDR2 reads SMNVEV (reference sequence). CDR3 coding DNA: TGTGCCAGCAGTTTAGCAGGGTATGGAGCCTACGAGCAGTACTTC. This gives the protein CASSLAGYGAYEQYF.

In this sample, this clonotype turned up many times. The chain couples TRBV7-8 to TRBJ2-3, with a possible D match to TRBD2 (6 bases). This CDR3 is 18 amino acids long. The V and J ends lost 5 bases and 0 bases respectively, with 21 bases between them. CDR1 is SGHVS and CDR2 is FQNEAQ in the germline V gene. CDR3 in DNA: TGTGCCAGCAGCCTATGGGATTTCGTGGGGACTAGCACAGATACGCAGTATTTT. This encodes CASSLWDFVGTSTDTQYF. The full variable domain, in which reference TRBV7-8 and TRBJ2-3 provide the parts outside the CDR3, is GAGVSQSPRYKVAKRGQDVALRCDPISGHVSLFWYQQALGQGPEFLTYFQNEAQLDKSGLPSDRFFAERPEGSVSTLKIQRTQQEDSAVYLCASSLWDFVGTSTDTQYFGPGTRLTVL.

This clonotype was counted between two and nine times. The chain recombines TRBV24-1 with TRBJ2-7; D possibly corresponds to TRBD1 (6 bases). In germline, CDR1 is KGHDR, CDR2 SFDVKD. The CDR3 covers 11 residues. The V end lost 6 bases, the J end lost 6 bases, and 8 bases lay between the germline ends. The CDR3 here is CATSQGCEQYF. In DNA form, the CDR3 reads TGTGCCACCAGTCAGGGGTGCGAGCAGTACTTC.

J is TRBJ2-2 and V is TRBV20-1; tentative D call: TRBD2 (5 bases). This CDR3 has 15 amino acids. Germline assignment: CDR1 DFQATT and CDR2 SNEGSKA (reference sequence). V lost 0 bases, J lost 4 bases, and 12 bases lay in between. DNA for the CDR3: TGCAGTGCTAGAGACAAGACTACCTTCACCGGGGAGCTGTTTTTT. Protein product: CSARDKTTFTGELFF.

The chain uses TRBV20-1 and TRBJ1-5, with 8 positions matching TRBD1. The CDR3 consists of 16 residues. Germline V gene lookup returns CDR1 DFQATT and CDR2 SNEGSKA (reference sequence). J lost 4 bases, V lost 1 base, and 9 bases had no gene match. Written as DNA, the CDR3 is TGCAGTGCTAGAGGAAAGGACAGGGTAAGGAATCAGCCCCAGCATTTT. As protein: CSARGKDRVRNQPQHF.

The V call is TRBV6-5, the J call TRBJ1-3; D is undetermined. The CDR3 extends over 11 amino acids. CDR1 and CDR2 from the germline V gene are MNHEY and SVGAGI. Trimming removed 6 bases from V and 9 bases from J, with 9 bases in between. The CDR3, as DNA: TGTGCCAGCAGGACGCTGAGCACCATATATTTT. The encoded protein is CASRTLSTIYF.

This clonotype appeared many times. The V and J genes are TRBV7-8 and TRBJ2-6; maybe TRBD2 (5 bases). The length of the CDR3 is 15 residues. Germline lookup yields CDR1 SGHVS and CDR2 FQNEAQ. V was clipped by 5 bases and J by 0 bases, with 8 bases between them. CDR3 sequence: CASSPGVSGANVLTF. The CDR3 DNA is TGTGCCAGCAGCCCCGGGGTCTCTGGGGCCAACGTCCTGACTTTC.

This clonotype was recorded a few times. The rearrangement links TRBV27 to TRBJ1-1; D possibly corresponds to TRBD1 (5 bases). The CDR3 loop spans 14 amino acids. Trimming stripped 3 bases from V and 4 bases from J, with 12 bases between. The germline V gene encodes CDR1 MNHEY and CDR2 SMNVEV (reference sequence). CDR3 sequence (DNA): TGTGCCAGCAGTTTGCAGGGAGAGGGCACTGAAGCTTTCTTT. This gives the protein CASSLQGEGTEAFF.

This clonotype has only a few counts. The chain recombines TRBV6-1 with TRBJ2-1; D call uncertain. Trimming took 8 bases from V and 3 from J, leaving 11 bases between them. CDR1 is MNHNS and CDR2 is SASEGT in the germline V gene. The CDR3 consists of 13 residues. The CDR3 region has the DNA TGTGCCAGCCGCGGTAATAGCTACAATGAGCAGTTCTTC. Its protein is CASRGNSYNEQFF.

The chain combines TRBV9 with TRBJ2-6; no reliable D call. The CDR3 is 13 residues long. Between the trimmed V and J ends, which lost 0 bases and 12 bases, there was a span of 10 bases. The germline V gene has CDR1 SGDLS and CDR2 YYNGEE. As DNA, the CDR3 is TGTGCCAGCAGCGTAGATCAGAGTGGCGTCCTGACTTTC. It translates to CASSVDQSGVLTF.

Notes on this clonotype: One end of the junction is discordant with germline, which a read error may explain. V and J are TRBV19 and TRBJ2-6; weak D call: TRBD1 (5 bases). The germline V gene encodes CDR1 LNHDA and CDR2 SQIVND (reference sequence). The CDR3 consists of 14 residues. The DNA for the CDR3 is TGTGCCAGTGTCTTGAGCTCTGGGGCCAGCGTCCTGACTTTC. Translating gives CASVLSSGASVLTF.

This chain links TRBV7-2 with TRBJ2-2; weak D call: TRBD1 (5 bases). The CDR3 runs 17 residues. The V end lost 5 bases, the J end lost 0 bases, and 16 bases lay between the germline ends. The germline V gene has CDR1 SGHTA and CDR2 FQGNSA. CDR3 in DNA: TGTGCCAGCAGCCTACCATCAGGGTACACGAACACCGGGGAGCTGTTTTTT. It codes for CASSLPSGYTNTGELFF.

A word on this clonotype: This may stem from a read error, because a much larger clone lies one nucleotide away. The gene calls are TRBV7-2 and TRBJ1-1; 9 bases match TRBD1. Per the germline V gene, CDR1 is SGHTA and CDR2 is FQGNSA. This CDR3 region has 15 residues. The junction had 5 bases not matched to a gene; V was cut back by 5 bases and J by 1 base. The CDR3, as DNA: TGTGCCAGCAGCCCCGGGGACAGGGCGAACACTGAAGCTTTCTTT. Protein: CASSPGDRANTEAFF.

In this sample, this clonotype turned up a few times. This chain links TRBV7-9 with TRBJ2-7; 9 bases match TRBD1. In germline, CDR1 is SEHNR, CDR2 FQNEAQ (reference sequence). CDR3 length equals 17 residues. V was pared by 5 bases and J by 0 bases, with 11 bases of the junction left unmatched. The CDR3 DNA reads as TGTGCCAGCAGCCGCCGGACAGGGGTGGTGAGCTCCTACGAGCAGTACTTC. Its protein product is CASSRRTGVVSSYEQYF.

This chain joins TRBV7-9 and TRBJ2-1, with TRBD2 identical over 10 bases. CDR3 size: 17 residues. Germline CDR1 is SEHNR and CDR2 is FQNEAQ (reference sequence). The ends lost 2 bases at V and 10 bases at J; junction bases unmatched: 14. The CDR3 coding sequence is TGTGCCAGCAGCTTATCTCAAGGACTAGCGGTTTGGGGGGAGCAGTTCTTC. The encoded protein is CASSLSQGLAVWGEQFF.

V is TRBV11-3 and J is TRBJ2-1, with 7 bases aligning to TRBD1. V shed 5 bases and J 8 bases; nucleotides not matched to a gene: 12. Germline CDR1 and CDR2: SGHNT and YENEEA. This CDR3 comprises 15 residues. DNA for the CDR3: TGTGCCAGCAGCCCCGACGACAGGGTGGTACATGAGCAGTTCTTC. Amino acid sequence: CASSPDDRVVHEQFF. Filled out from reference TRBV11-3 and TRBJ2-1, the complete variable domain reads EAGVVQSPRYKIIEKKQPVAFWCNPISGHNTLYWYLQNLGQGPELLIRYENEEAVDDSQLPKDRFSAERLKGVDSTLKIQPAELGDSAVYLCASSPDDRVVHEQFFGPGTRLTVL.